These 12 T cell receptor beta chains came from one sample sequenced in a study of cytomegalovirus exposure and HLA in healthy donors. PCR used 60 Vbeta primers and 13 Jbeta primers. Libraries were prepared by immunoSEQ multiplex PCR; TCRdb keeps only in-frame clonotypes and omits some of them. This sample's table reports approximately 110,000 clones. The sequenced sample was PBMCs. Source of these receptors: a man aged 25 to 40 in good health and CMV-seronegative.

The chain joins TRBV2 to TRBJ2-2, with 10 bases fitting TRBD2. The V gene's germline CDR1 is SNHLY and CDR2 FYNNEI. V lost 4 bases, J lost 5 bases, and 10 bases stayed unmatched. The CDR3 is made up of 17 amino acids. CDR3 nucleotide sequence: TGTGCCAGCAGTGTCCGAGCGGGAGGGCCGAGTACCGGGGAGCTGTTTTTT. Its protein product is CASSVRAGGPSTGELFF.

CDR3 residues: CASSRPGTEAFF. DNA of the CDR3: TGTGCCAGCAGCCGGCCCGGGACTGAAGCTTTCTTT. The chain links TRBV28 to TRBJ1-1; unclear D gene. CDR3 length: 12 residues. Germline V CDR1 and CDR2: MDHEN, SYDVKM. Trimming took 6 bases from V and 5 from J, leaving 10 bases between them.

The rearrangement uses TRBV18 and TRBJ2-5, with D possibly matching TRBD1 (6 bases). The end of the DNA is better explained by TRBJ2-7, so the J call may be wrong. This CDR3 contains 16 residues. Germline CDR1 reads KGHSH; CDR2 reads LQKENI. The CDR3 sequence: CASSPNGRDISYEQYF. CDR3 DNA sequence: TGTGCCAGCTCACCGAACGGAAGGGACATTTCCTACGAGCAGTACTTC.

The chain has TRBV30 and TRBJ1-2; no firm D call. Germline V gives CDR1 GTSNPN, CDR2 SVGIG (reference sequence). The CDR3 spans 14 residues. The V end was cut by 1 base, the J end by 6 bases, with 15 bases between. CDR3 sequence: CAWSEGASGDGYTF. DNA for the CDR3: TGTGCCTGGAGTGAAGGAGCCTCCGGTGATGGCTACACCTTC.

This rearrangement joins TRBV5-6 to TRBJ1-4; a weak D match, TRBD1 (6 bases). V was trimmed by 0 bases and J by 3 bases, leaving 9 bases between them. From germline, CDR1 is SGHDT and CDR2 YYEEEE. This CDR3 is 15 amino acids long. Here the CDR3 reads CASSLVGTPNEKLFF. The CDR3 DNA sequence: TGTGCCAGCAGCTTGGTTGGGACACCTAATGAAAAACTGTTTTTT. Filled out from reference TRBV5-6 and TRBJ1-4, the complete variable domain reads DAGVTQSPTHLIKTRGQQVTLRCSPKSGHDTVSWYQQALGQGPQFIFQYYEEEERQRGNFPDRFSGHQFPNYSSELNVNALLLGDSALYLCASSLVGTPNEKLFFGSGTQLSVL.

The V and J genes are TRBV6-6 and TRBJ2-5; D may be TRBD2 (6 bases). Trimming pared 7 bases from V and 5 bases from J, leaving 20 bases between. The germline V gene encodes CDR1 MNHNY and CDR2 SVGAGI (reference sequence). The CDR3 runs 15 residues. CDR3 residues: CASIGGQGGIETQYF. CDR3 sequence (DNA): TGTGCCAGCATCGGAGGGCAGGGTGGAATTGAGACCCAGTACTTC.

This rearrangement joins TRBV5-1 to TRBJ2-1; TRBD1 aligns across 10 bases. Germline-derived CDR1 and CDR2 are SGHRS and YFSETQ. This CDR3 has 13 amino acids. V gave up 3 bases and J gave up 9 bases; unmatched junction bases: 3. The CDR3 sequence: CASSWGDRGEQFF. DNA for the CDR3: TGCGCCAGCAGCTGGGGGGACAGGGGTGAGCAGTTCTTC.

The DNA of the CDR3 is TGTGCCAGCGCCTTGGGACTAGCGGGAGACGGGGAGCAGTACTTC. Protein: CASALGLAGDGEQYF. This chain uses TRBV7-2 with TRBJ2-7, with 14 positions matching TRBD2. The V gene's germline CDR1 is SGHTA and CDR2 FQGNSA. V shed 8 bases and J 7 bases; nucleotides not matched to a gene: 10. This CDR3 region has 15 residues. Using reference TRBV7-2 and TRBJ2-7 for the parts outside the CDR3, the full variable domain is GAGVSQSPSNKVTEKGKDVELRCDPISGHTALYWYRQSLGQGLEFLIYFQGNSAPDKSGLPSDRFSAERTGGSVSTLTIQRTQQEDSAVYLCASALGLAGDGEQYFGPGTRLTVT.

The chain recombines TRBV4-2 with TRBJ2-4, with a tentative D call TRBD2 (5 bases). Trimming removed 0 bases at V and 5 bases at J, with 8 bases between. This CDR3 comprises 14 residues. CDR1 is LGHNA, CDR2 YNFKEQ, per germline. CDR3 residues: CASSQDGSENIQYF. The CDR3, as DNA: TGTGCCAGCAGCCAAGATGGGAGTGAAAACATTCAGTACTTC.

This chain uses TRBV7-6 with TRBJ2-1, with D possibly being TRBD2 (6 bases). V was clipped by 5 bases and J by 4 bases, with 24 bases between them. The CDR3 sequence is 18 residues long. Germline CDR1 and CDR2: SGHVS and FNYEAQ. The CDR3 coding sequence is TGTGCCAGCAGCCGGGACCTCGAAGAAAGCGGGTTTTACAATGAGCAGTTCTTC. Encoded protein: CASSRDLEESGFYNEQFF.

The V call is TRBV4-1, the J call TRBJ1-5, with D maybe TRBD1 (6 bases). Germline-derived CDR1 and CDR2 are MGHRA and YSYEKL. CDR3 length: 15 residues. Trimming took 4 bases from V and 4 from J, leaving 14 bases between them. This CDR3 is CASSLRDTSNQPQHF. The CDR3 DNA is TGCGCCAGCAGCCTTCGGGACACATCTAATCAGCCCCAGCATTTT.

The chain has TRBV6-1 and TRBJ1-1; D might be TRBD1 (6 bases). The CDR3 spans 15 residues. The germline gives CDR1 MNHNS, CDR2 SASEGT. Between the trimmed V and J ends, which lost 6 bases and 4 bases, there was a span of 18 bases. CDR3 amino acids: CASRAIQGVGTEAFF. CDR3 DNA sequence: TGTGCCAGCAGGGCAATACAGGGTGTTGGCACTGAAGCTTTCTTT.